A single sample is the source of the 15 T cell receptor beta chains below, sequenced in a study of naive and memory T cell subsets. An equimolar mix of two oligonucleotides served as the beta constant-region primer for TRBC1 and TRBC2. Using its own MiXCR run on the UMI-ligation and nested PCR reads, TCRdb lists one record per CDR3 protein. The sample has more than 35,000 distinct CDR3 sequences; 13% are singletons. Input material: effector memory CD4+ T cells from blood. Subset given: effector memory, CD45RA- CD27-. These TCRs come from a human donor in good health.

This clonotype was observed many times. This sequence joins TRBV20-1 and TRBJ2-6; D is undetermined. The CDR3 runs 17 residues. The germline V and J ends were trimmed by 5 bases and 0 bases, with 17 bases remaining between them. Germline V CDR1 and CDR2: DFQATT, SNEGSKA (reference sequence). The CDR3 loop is CSADSGLFDSGANVLTF. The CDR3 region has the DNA TGCAGTGCTGACTCGGGCCTCTTCGACTCTGGGGCCAACGTCCTGACTTTC.

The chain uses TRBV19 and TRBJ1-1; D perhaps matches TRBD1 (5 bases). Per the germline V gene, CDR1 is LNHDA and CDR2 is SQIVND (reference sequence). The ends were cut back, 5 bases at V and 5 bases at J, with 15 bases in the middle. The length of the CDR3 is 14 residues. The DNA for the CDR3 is TGTGCCAGTAGTGTGGGGGGAATTGGGACTGAAGCTTTCTTT. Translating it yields CASSVGGIGTEAFF.

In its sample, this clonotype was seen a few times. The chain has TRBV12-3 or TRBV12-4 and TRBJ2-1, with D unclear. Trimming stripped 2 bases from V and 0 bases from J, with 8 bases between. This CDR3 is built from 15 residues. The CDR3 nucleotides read TGTGCCAGCAGTTTACCGTTCAGCTCCTACAATGAGCAGTTCTTC. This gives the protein CASSLPFSSYNEQFF.

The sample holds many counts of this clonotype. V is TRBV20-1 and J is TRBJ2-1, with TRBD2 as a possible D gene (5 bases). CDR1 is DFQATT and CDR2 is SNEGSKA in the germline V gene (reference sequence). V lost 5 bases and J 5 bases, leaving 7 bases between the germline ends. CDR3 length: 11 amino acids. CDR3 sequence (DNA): TGCAGTGCTTTAGCGAACAATGAGCAGTTCTTC. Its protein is CSALANNEQFF.

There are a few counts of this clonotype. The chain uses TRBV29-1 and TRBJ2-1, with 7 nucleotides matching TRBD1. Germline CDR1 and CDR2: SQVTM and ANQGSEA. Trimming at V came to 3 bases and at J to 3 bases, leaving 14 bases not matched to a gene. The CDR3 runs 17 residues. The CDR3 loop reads CSVEGLWGTEYYNEQFF. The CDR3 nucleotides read TGCAGCGTTGAGGGGCTGTGGGGGACAGAATACTACAATGAGCAGTTCTTC.

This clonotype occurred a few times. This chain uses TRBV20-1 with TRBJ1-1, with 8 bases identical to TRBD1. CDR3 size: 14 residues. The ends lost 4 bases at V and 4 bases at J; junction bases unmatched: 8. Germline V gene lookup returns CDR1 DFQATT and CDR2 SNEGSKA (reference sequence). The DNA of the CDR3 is TGCAGTGCTACCCTCGGACAGGGAGGCACTGAAGCTTTCTTT. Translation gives CSATLGQGGTEAFF.

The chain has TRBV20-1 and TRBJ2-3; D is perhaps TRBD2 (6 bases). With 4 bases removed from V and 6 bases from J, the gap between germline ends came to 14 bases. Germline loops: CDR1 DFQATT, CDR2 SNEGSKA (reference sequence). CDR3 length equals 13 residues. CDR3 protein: CSAILDAGDTQYF. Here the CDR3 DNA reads TGCAGTGCTATCCTGGACGCGGGGGATACGCAGTATTTT.

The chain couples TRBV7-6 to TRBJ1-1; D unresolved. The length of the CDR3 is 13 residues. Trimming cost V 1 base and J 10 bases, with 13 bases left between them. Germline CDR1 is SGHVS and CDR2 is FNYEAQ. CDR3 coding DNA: TGTGCCAGCAGCTTAGTGCTCGGGGTTGCAGCTTTCTTT. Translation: CASSLVLGVAAFF.

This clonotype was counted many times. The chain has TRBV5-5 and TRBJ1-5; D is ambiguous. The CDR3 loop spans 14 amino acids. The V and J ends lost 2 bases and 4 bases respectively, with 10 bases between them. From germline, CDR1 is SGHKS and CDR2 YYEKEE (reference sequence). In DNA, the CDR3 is TGTGCCAGCAGCTTCAGAAGCACAAATCAGCCCCAGCATTTT. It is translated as CASSFRSTNQPQHF.

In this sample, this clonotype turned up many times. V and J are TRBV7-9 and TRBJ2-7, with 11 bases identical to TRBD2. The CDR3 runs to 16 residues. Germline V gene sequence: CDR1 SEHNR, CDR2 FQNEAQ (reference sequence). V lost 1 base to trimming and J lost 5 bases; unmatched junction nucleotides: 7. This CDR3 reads CASSLGRGLAGHEQYF. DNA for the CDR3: TGTGCCAGCAGCTTAGGTCGCGGACTAGCGGGCCACGAGCAGTACTTC.

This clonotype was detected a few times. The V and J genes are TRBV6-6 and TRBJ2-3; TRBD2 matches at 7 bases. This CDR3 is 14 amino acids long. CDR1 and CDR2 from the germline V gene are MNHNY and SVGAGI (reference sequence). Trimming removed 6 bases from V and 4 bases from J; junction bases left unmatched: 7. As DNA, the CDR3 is TGTGCCAGCAGCTATAGCGGGCGGTCAGATACGCAGTATTTT. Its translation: CASSYSGRSDTQYF.

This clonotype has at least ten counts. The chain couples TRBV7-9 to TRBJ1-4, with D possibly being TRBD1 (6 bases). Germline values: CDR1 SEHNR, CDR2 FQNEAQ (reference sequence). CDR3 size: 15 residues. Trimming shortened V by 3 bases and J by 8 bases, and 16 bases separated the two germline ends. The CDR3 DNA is TGTGCCAGCAGCTTTGGGGGGGCGCAGGAGGAAAAACTGTTTTTT. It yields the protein CASSFGGAQEEKLFF.

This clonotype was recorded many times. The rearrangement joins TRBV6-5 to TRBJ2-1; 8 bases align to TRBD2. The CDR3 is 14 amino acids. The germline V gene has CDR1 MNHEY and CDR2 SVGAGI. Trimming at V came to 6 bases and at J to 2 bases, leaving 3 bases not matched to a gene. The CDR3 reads CASRGLGAYNEQFF. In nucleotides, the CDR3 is TGTGCCAGCAGGGGACTAGGGGCCTACAATGAGCAGTTCTTC.

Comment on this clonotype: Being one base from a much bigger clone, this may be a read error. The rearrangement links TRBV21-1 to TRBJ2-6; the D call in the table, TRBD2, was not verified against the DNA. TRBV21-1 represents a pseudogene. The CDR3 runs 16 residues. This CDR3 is CASSPLGWAGANVLTF. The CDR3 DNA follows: TGTGCCAGCAGCCCCTTGGGCTGGGCCGGGGCCAACGTCCTGACTTTC.

The CDR3 sequence: CASSLAGFTNEQFF. CDR3 nucleotide sequence: TGTGCCAGCAGCTTAGCTGGATTTACCAATGAGCAGTTCTTC. The chain links TRBV7-9 to TRBJ2-1; no clear D. CDR3 length: 14 amino acids. Trimming took 0 bases from V and 6 from J, leaving 9 bases between them. Germline values: CDR1 SEHNR, CDR2 FQNEAQ (reference sequence).